This TCR beta chain came from a study of cytomegalovirus exposure and HLA in healthy donors. As for the study in general: Early released data comprised approximately 85 million unique TCRs from HLA-typed donors. Broader study findings: Per a prior analysis, the majority of TCR beta V segments were productive roughly 87% or roughly 30% of the time. In a later analysis, specific HLA alleles were associated with around 17,000 TCR beta sequences at a 0.05 false discovery rate. Later analysis placed DRB1 highest and HLA-C lowest in TCR association rates, which differed by HLA locus.

Use of 60 Vbeta and 13 Jbeta primers characterized the PCR. Assay used: immunoSEQ multiplex PCR; TCRdb lists only in-frame clones, some missing. The table shows 85,000 to 100,000 clones, with over 60% occurring only once. Germline-derived CDR1 and CDR2 are LNHDA and SQIVND (reference sequence). The CDR3 extends over 15 amino acids. With V trimmed by 6 bases and J by 5 bases, 9 bases remained unmatched. Of note for this clone: Its antigen remains unknown.

This chain uses TRBV19 with TRBJ2-2, with 7 bases aligning to TRBD2. The sequence came from a human donor in good health. Sequences were obtained from PBMCs. The CDR3 DNA reads TGTGCCAGTAGGCAACCGGGACTACTTACCGGGGAGCTGTTTTTT. Residues: CASRQPGLLTGELFF.